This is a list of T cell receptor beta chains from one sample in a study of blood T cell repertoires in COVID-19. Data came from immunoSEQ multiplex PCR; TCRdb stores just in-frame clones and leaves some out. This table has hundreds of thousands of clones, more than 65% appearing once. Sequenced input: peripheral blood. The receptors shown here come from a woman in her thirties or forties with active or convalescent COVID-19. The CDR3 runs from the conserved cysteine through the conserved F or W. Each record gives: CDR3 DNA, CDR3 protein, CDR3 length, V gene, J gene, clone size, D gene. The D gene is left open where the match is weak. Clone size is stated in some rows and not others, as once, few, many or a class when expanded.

DNA: TGTGCCAGCAGCTTGGGGCGGGGCAGCTCCTACAATGAGCAGTTCTTC; CDR3: CASSLGRGSSYNEQFF; length: 16; V: TRBV5-6; J: TRBJ2-1; size: NA; D: NA
DNA: TGTGCCAGCAGCCCAGATATGAGTCGGGGGGGGGCACAGGAGCAGTTCTTC; CDR3: CASSPDMSRGGAQEQFF; length: 17; V: TRBV11-3; J: TRBJ2-1; size: NA; D: TRBD2
DNA: TGTGCCAGCAGCTTGGTCAGGAACAACTATGGCTACACCTTC; CDR3: CASSLVRNNYGYTF; length: 14; V: TRBV5-6; J: TRBJ1-2; size: many; D: NA
DNA: TGTGCAGTCCAGGGGGACAGGAGGATTCCGTGTCCCTTC; CDR3: CAVQGDRRIPCPF; length: 13; V: TRBV2; J: TRBJ1-2; size: NA; D: TRBD1
DNA: TGTGCCAGCAGCGTAGAGCCGACAGTCACCGGGGAGCTGTTTTTT; CDR3: CASSVEPTVTGELFF; length: 15; V: TRBV9; J: TRBJ2-2; size: NA; D: NA
DNA: TGTGCCAGCACCACTGGAGCAAATCAGCCCCAGCATTTT; CDR3: CASTTGANQPQHF; length: 13; V: TRBV6-5; J: TRBJ1-5; size: NA; D: NA
DNA: TGTGCCACCAGCTTAGGAGGGGAGACGAGAGGATTTCAGTACTTC; CDR3: CATSLGGETRGFQYF; length: 15; V: TRBV15; J: TRBJ2-4; size: NA; D: NA
DNA: TGTGCCAGCAGTTCCGGGGGGCAACCGTCGATAGCTTCCCAGCATTTT; CDR3: CASSSGGQPSIASQHF; length: 16; V: TRBV6-5; J: TRBJ1-5; size: once; D: NA
DNA: TGTGCCAGCAGGGAGGGACCGCCCTGGGGCGCTTTCTTT; CDR3: CASREGPPWGAFF; length: 13; V: TRBV21-1; J: TRBJ1-1; size: once; D: NA
DNA: TGTGCCAGCAGCCGGGAGCGGGTGGCTCAGCCCCAGCATTTT; CDR3: CASSRERVAQPQHF; length: 14; V: TRBV6-5; J: TRBJ1-5; size: few; D: NA
DNA: TGCGCCAGCAGTCGGGACAGGACGTACGAGCAGTACTTC; CDR3: CASSRDRTYEQYF; length: 13; V: TRBV5-1; J: TRBJ2-7; size: NA; D: TRBD1
DNA: TGTGCCAGTACGGCGGGGGGGAGCTATAGCAATCAGCCCCAGCATTTT; CDR3: CASTAGGSYSNQPQHF; length: 16; V: TRBV19; J: TRBJ1-5; size: NA; D: NA
DNA: TGTGCCAGCAGCCCCGGGGTCCGCGGGGTAAATCAGCCCCAGCATTTT; CDR3: CASSPGVRGVNQPQHF; length: 16; V: TRBV5-5; J: TRBJ1-5; size: NA; D: NA
DNA: TGTGCCAGCAGCTTACAGGGGGCGACTAATGAAAAACTGTTTTTT; CDR3: CASSLQGATNEKLFF; length: 15; V: TRBV5-4; J: TRBJ1-4; size: NA; D: TRBD1
DNA: TGTGCCAGCAGCCAAGCCGATTTCGGGACAGGGACTGCAACTAATGAAAAACTGTTTTTT; CDR3: CASSQADFGTGTATNEKLFF; length: 20; V: TRBV4-2; J: TRBJ1-4; size: NA; D: TRBD1
DNA: TGCGCCAGCAGTGAGTCAACAGGGGCCTACAATGAGCAGTTCTTC; CDR3: CASSESTGAYNEQFF; length: 15; V: TRBV10-1; J: TRBJ2-1; size: NA; D: TRBD1
DNA: TGTGCTAGTGGTACGGACTCTTATGGCTACACCTTC; CDR3: CASGTDSYGYTF; length: 12; V: TRBV12-5; J: TRBJ1-2; size: NA; D: NA
DNA: TGTGCCAGCAGTGACGGAGCGAGTGGGAATTCACCCCTCCACTTT; CDR3: CASSDGASGNSPLHF; length: 15; V: TRBV5-4; J: TRBJ1-6; size: NA; D: NA
DNA: TGCAGCGTGGACACAGGGGCTGGGGCCAACGTCCTGACTTTC; CDR3: CSVDTGAGANVLTF; length: 14; V: TRBV29-1; J: TRBJ2-6; size: NA; D: TRBD1
DNA: TGTGCCAGCACGACAGCTTACAATGAGCAGTTCTTC; CDR3: CASTTAYNEQFF; length: 12; V: TRBV27; J: TRBJ2-1; size: NA; D: NA
DNA: TGTGCCAGCAGCCCTCGACAGGGGGCTATCGTCGGGGAGCTGTTTTTT; CDR3: CASSPRQGAIVGELFF; length: 16; V: TRBV13; J: TRBJ2-2; size: NA; D: TRBD1
DNA: TGTGCCAGCACCGAGGGGGTGGGACAGGGAAAGAACCACGAAAAACTGTTTTTT; CDR3: CASTEGVGQGKNHEKLFF; length: 18; V: TRBV9; J: TRBJ1-4; size: NA; D: TRBD1
DNA: TGTGCCAGCAGCCGACTAGCGGGGATTATGGATACGCAGTATTTT; CDR3: CASSRLAGIMDTQYF; length: 15; V: TRBV7-9; J: TRBJ2-3; size: NA; D: TRBD2
DNA: TGTGCCAGCAGCTTGGGGGGACAGGCTAGATCCTCTGGAAACACCATATATTTT; CDR3: CASSLGGQARSSGNTIYF; length: 18; V: TRBV5-4; J: TRBJ1-3; size: NA; D: TRBD1
DNA: TGTGCCTGGAGTGTAAGCCTCGATGGAAAACTGTTTTTT; CDR3: CAWSVSLDGKLFF; length: 13; V: TRBV30; J: TRBJ1-4; size: NA; D: NA
DNA: TGCAGTGCTAGTCGCGGCAACAGGGGGCTTGCTGGGGCCAACGTCCTGACTTTC; CDR3: CSASRGNRGLAGANVLTF; length: 18; V: TRBV20-1; J: TRBJ2-6; size: NA; D: TRBD1
DNA: TGTGCCACCAGCAGAGATGGGAGTGAGCAGTTCTTC; CDR3: CATSRDGSEQFF; length: 12; V: TRBV15; J: TRBJ2-1; size: NA; D: NA
DNA: TGTGCCTGGAGTGTGGGACAGGGTAATGAAAAACTGTTTTTT; CDR3: CAWSVGQGNEKLFF; length: 14; V: TRBV30; J: TRBJ1-4; size: NA; D: TRBD1
DNA: TGTGCCAGCAGCGTAGCAGCGGGGGTAACAGAGACCCAGTACTTC; CDR3: CASSVAAGVTETQYF; length: 15; V: TRBV9; J: TRBJ2-5; size: NA; D: TRBD2
DNA: TGTGCCAGCAGCTTGGTTATGGCCGACTACGAGCAGTACTTC; CDR3: CASSLVMADYEQYF; length: 14; V: TRBV7-9; J: TRBJ2-7; size: NA; D: NA
DNA: TGTGCCAGTACGGGACAGGGGAATGAAAAACTGTTTTTT; CDR3: CASTGQGNEKLFF; length: 13; V: TRBV19; J: TRBJ1-4; size: NA; D: TRBD1
DNA: TGTGCCATCAGTGAGCCCGGGACAGGGGGTGGAAACACCATATATTTT; CDR3: CAISEPGTGGGNTIYF; length: 16; V: TRBV10-3; J: TRBJ1-3; size: NA; D: TRBD1
DNA: TGTGCCAGCAGCCCGCAAGTGGGGACAGACTACAATGAGCAGTTCTTC; CDR3: CASSPQVGTDYNEQFF; length: 16; V: TRBV7-2; J: TRBJ2-1; size: NA; D: TRBD1
DNA: TGTGCCAGCAGCCAAGATCAAGGGGCCCTCTACGAGCAGTACTTC; CDR3: CASSQDQGALYEQYF; length: 15; V: TRBV3-1/TRBV3-2; J: TRBJ2-7; size: NA; D: NA
DNA: TGCGCCAGCAGCTTGATGGGCAGGGGCCACAATGAGCAGTTCTTC; CDR3: CASSLMGRGHNEQFF; length: 15; V: TRBV5-1; J: TRBJ2-1; size: NA; D: NA
DNA: TGTGCCAGCAGCTTAGGTGTACAAGAGACCCAGTACTTC; CDR3: CASSLGVQETQYF; length: 13; V: TRBV11-3; J: TRBJ2-5; size: NA; D: NA
DNA: TGTGCCAGCAGCTCCTCAGGGCCCAGGCAGTATTTT; CDR3: CASSSSGPRQYF; length: 12; V: TRBV11-3; J: TRBJ2-3; size: NA; D: NA